This passage covers 18 T cell receptor beta chains from one sample sequenced in a study of Graves' ophthalmopathy and Graves' hyperthyroidism. CDR3 regions of TCR beta were amplified from RNA transcripts. Second-round multiplex PCR followed a first-round RT-PCR using HTBI primers. From the multiplex PCR reads, TCRdb called clonotypes with MiXCR, one entry per CDR3 protein. The data contain 450,000 to 600,000 distinct CDR3 sequences, less than 40% of them singletons. The sequenced sample was peripheral blood or thyroid tissue (not recorded which). Receptors were obtained from an adult man with Graves' hyperthyroidism.

The rearrangement joins TRBV7-3 to TRBJ1-4; D is unclear. The CDR3 runs to 15 residues. The germline CDR1 and CDR2 sequences are SGHTA and FQGTGA. V was trimmed by 3 bases and J by 3 bases, leaving 11 bases between them. In DNA form, the CDR3 reads TGTGCCAGCAGCTTGGCGGGAGCCCCTAATGAAAAACTGTTTTTT. Amino acids: CASSLAGAPNEKLFF.

This clonotype was observed many times. The chain carries TRBV12-3 or TRBV12-4 and TRBJ1-6; 9 bases are a match to TRBD1. V shed 5 bases, J shed 3 bases, and the junction held 11 bases outside the gene matches. The CDR3 has 18 residues. The DNA for the CDR3 is TGTGCCAGCAGTCAAGAATGGACAGGGGCTTTCTATAATTCACCCCTCCACTTT. This codes for CASSQEWTGAFYNSPLHF.

This clonotype appeared once. The CDR3, as DNA: TGTGCCTGGAGTCAGGGGGACAGGGGGTCTGGGGCCAACGTCCTGACTTTC. Translated: CAWSQGDRGSGANVLTF. The chain carries TRBV25-1 and TRBJ2-6; 11 positions match TRBD1. Germline assignment: CDR1 MGHDK and CDR2 SYGVNS. The trim removed 11 bases at V and 1 base at J, leaving 10 bases unmatched. This CDR3 is built from 17 residues. The full variable domain, completed using reference TRBV25-1 and TRBJ2-6, is EADIYQTPRYLVIGTGKKITLECSQTMGHDKMYWYQQDPGMELHLIHYSYGVNSTEKGDLSSESTVSRIRTEHFPLTLESARPSHTSQYLCAWSQGDRGSGANVLTFGAGSRLTVL.

The chain couples TRBV19 to TRBJ1-5, with D unresolved. The V gene's germline CDR1 is LNHDA and CDR2 SQIVND (reference sequence). The CDR3 covers 12 residues. The V end was cut by 6 bases, the J end by 12 bases, with 15 bases between. This CDR3 reads CASSEENMDQHF. CDR3 DNA sequence: TGTGCCAGTAGCGAGGAAAACATGGACCAGCATTTT.

V gene TRBV2 combines with J gene TRBJ1-1, with 9 nucleotides matching TRBD1. Germline V CDR1 and CDR2: SNHLY, FYNNEI. V lost 2 bases and J lost 7; bases outside the gene matches: 11. The CDR3 spans 16 residues. CDR3 sequence: CASSEIGTGSYNEAFF. CDR3 DNA sequence: TGTGCCAGCAGTGAAATTGGGACAGGGTCATACAATGAAGCTTTCTTT.

The V call is TRBV29-1, the J call TRBJ2-1; 8 nucleotides agree with TRBD1. Trimming at V came to 6 bases and at J to 1 base, leaving 11 bases not matched to a gene. Germline V CDR1 and CDR2: SQVTM, ANQGSEA. This CDR3 spans 16 amino acids. DNA of the CDR3: TGCAGCGTGCGTTTTCCGGGACAGGATTCCTACAATGAGCAGTTCTTC. As protein: CSVRFPGQDSYNEQFF.

The gene calls are TRBV30 and TRBJ1-2; D remains ambiguous. V lost 5 bases and J 7 bases, leaving 11 bases between the germline ends. The CDR3 is made up of 11 amino acids. Germline V lookup: CDR1 GTSNPN, CDR2 SVGIG (reference sequence). CDR3 DNA: TGTGCCTGGGAGGTAAAGGGTGGCTACACCTTC. This sequence encodes CAWEVKGGYTF. The full variable domain, with the rest looked up from reference TRBV30 and TRBJ1-2, is SQTIHQWPATLVQPVGSPLSLECTVEGTSNPNLYWYRQAAGRGLQLLFYSVGIGQISSEVPQNLSASRPQDRQFILSSKKLLLSDSGFYLCAWEVKGGYTFGSGTRLTVV.

To note about this clonotype: A read error may explain this, as a much larger clone is one base away. The chain recombines TRBV5-6 with TRBJ1-2; 7 bases are a match to TRBD1. The CDR3 runs 14 residues. CDR1 SGHDT and CDR2 YYEEEE come from the germline V gene. The CDR3 region has the DNA TGTGCCAGCACCCGCCTGACAGGGTCAAATGGCCACACCTTC. As protein: CASTRLTGSNGHTF.

The chain links TRBV29-1 to TRBJ1-2; D might be TRBD1 (6 bases). V lost 4 bases and J lost 2, with 8 bases in between. Germline V gene sequence: CDR1 SQVTM, CDR2 ANQGSEA. This CDR3 spans 12 amino acids. The CDR3 here is CSVGDKNYGYTF. The CDR3 coding sequence is TGCAGCGTTGGGGACAAAAACTATGGCTACACCTTC.

This chain connects TRBV9 to TRBJ2-5; 9 bases are shared with TRBD2. V gave up 0 bases and J gave up 4 bases; unmatched junction bases: 13. Germline lookup yields CDR1 SGDLS and CDR2 YYNGEE. This CDR3 is 18 amino acids long. The CDR3 sequence: CASSVEGRTSASRETQYF. The CDR3 DNA reads as TGTGCCAGCAGCGTAGAGGGGAGGACTAGCGCATCTCGAGAGACCCAGTACTTC.

In its sample, this clonotype was seen many times. The chain's CDR3 is CASSAGLGPYEQYF. CDR3 bases: TGTGCCAGCAGCGCGGGACTAGGTCCCTACGAGCAGTACTTC. This chain connects TRBV7-8 to TRBJ2-7, with 8 bases that match TRBD2. V shed 5 bases, J shed 2 bases, and the junction held 5 bases outside the gene matches. The germline V gene encodes CDR1 SGHVS and CDR2 FQNEAQ. The CDR3 is made up of 14 amino acids.

The gene calls are TRBV19 and TRBJ1-5; D gene uncertain. The CDR3 has 16 amino acids. From germline, CDR1 is LNHDA and CDR2 SQIVND (reference sequence). The V end lost 1 base, the J end lost 0 bases, and 10 bases lay between the germline ends. The CDR3 bases are TGTGCCAGTAGTATAGCTACGTTCTATAGCAATCAGCCCCAGCATTTT. This sequence encodes CASSIATFYSNQPQHF.

In the case of this clonotype: This may be a read error: a much more frequent sequence differs by one nucleotide. The chain employs TRBV5-1 and TRBJ2-7; tentatively, D is TRBD1 (6 bases). V was trimmed by 4 bases and J by 3 bases, leaving 17 bases between them. The CDR3 extends over 15 amino acids. The germline CDR1 and CDR2 sequences are SGHRS and YFSETQ. As DNA, the CDR3 is TGCGCCAGCAGCCAAGCAGGGGTAAGCTACTACGAGCAGTACTTC. Protein sequence: CASSQAGVSYYEQYF.

This clonotype occurred many times. The genes are TRBV5-1 and TRBJ2-5; 8 bases fit TRBD2. Germline CDR1 is SGHRS and CDR2 is YFSETQ. This CDR3 region has 14 residues. J gave up 5 bases and V 4 bases, and 7 bases lay outside the gene matches. The CDR3 loop is CASSRPIAGETQYF. The CDR3 nucleotides are TGCGCCAGCAGCCGTCCGATAGCGGGGGAGACCCAGTACTTC.

This chain joins TRBV29-1 and TRBJ2-7; D is possibly TRBD1 or TRBD2 (5 bases each). The germline gives CDR1 SQVTM, CDR2 ANQGSEA. Trimming left V 2 bases short and J 0 bases short, with 11 bases between. The CDR3 consists of 14 residues. The CDR3 nucleotides are TGCAGCGTTGAAAGGGACGGCCCCTCCTACGAGCAGTACTTC. Its protein is CSVERDGPSYEQYF.

The chain uses TRBV29-1 and TRBJ1-2; TRBD1 matches 11 bases. The CDR3 has 15 amino acids. Germline CDR1 SQVTM, CDR2 ANQGSEA. J was trimmed by 5 bases and V by 6 bases; bases with no gene match: 11. The CDR3 is CSVPLGQGAGYGYTF. In DNA, the CDR3 is TGCAGCGTGCCCCTAGGACAGGGGGCTGGGTATGGCTACACCTTC.

The chain recombines TRBV12-3 or TRBV12-4 with TRBJ2-5; 8 bases map to TRBD1. Losses at the gene ends were 7 bases for V and 6 bases for J; bases not matched to a gene: 4. The CDR3 runs to 12 residues. The CDR3 DNA is TGTGCCAGCAAACAGGGGGAAAAGACCCAGTACTTC. This gives the protein CASKQGEKTQYF.

This clonotype was recorded at least ten times. The V and J genes are TRBV28 and TRBJ1-1; possible D gene TRBD1, 5 bases. V lost 2 bases and J lost 2, with 9 bases in between. The CDR3 is made up of 14 amino acids. CDR1 and CDR2 from the germline V gene are MDHEN and SYDVKM. The CDR3 DNA reads as TGTGCCAGCAGTTTAAGGGGTAGAAACACTGAAGCTTTCTTT. Encoded protein: CASSLRGRNTEAFF.